A single sample is the source of the 22 T cell receptor beta chains below, sequenced in a study of cytomegalovirus exposure and HLA in healthy donors. Some clones are missing from TCRdb's copy, which holds only in-frame ones; the method was immunoSEQ multiplex PCR. The data hold some 250,000 clones, with approximately 84% observed a single time. Source material: PBMCs. The receptors were sampled from a woman in her 30s in good health and CMV-seropositive.

This rearrangement joins TRBV7-2 to TRBJ1-5, with 8 bases lining up with TRBD1. The V segment lost 6 bases and the J segment 3 bases; nucleotides outside the gene matches: 13. This CDR3 is built from 17 residues. Germline V lookup: CDR1 SGHTA, CDR2 FQGNSA. The CDR3: CASSSPQGALDNQPQHF. CDR3 nucleotides: TGTGCCAGCAGTTCCCCCCAGGGGGCGTTGGACAATCAGCCCCAGCATTTT.

The chain joins TRBV15 to TRBJ1-3; D is possibly TRBD1 (6 bases). Germline lookup yields CDR1 LNHNV and CDR2 YYDKDF (reference sequence). Deletions cut 5 bases from V and 0 bases from J, with 11 bases between. The CDR3 has 15 amino acids. For the CDR3, the DNA is TGTGCCACCAGCGAGGGGGGGGGCTCTGGAAACACCATATATTTT. Residues: CATSEGGGSGNTIYF. The full variable domain, with the rest looked up from reference TRBV15 and TRBJ1-3, is DAMVIQNPRYQVTQFGKPVTLSCSQTLNHNVMYWYQQKSSQAPKLLFHYYDKDFNNEADTPDNFQSRRPNTSFCFLDIRSPGLGDTAMYLCATSEGGGSGNTIYFGEGSWLTVV.

The rearrangement joins TRBV5-1 to TRBJ2-1; D is unresolved. The CDR3 runs 13 residues. Trimming cost V 0 bases and J 4 bases, with 5 bases left between them. Germline values: CDR1 SGHRS, CDR2 YFSETQ. CDR3 protein: CASSLGVYNEQFF. CDR3 DNA sequence: TGCGCCAGCAGCTTGGGAGTTTACAATGAGCAGTTCTTC. The complete variable domain, with remaining parts taken from reference TRBV5-1 and TRBJ2-1, reads KAGVTQTPRYLIKTRGQQVTLSCSPISGHRSVSWYQQTPGQGLQFLFEYFSETQRNKGNFPGRFSGRQFSNSRSEMNVSTLELGDSALYLCASSLGVYNEQFFGPGTRLTVL.

As to this clone: An end of the junction differs from the germline gene, which may be a read error. The chain has TRBV7-7 and TRBJ2-1; D may be TRBD1 (5 bases). This CDR3 contains 15 residues. The germline V gene encodes CDR1 SSHAT and CDR2 FNYEAQ (reference sequence). CDR3 in amino acids: CASSQDRSSYNEQFF. The CDR3 nucleotides are TGTGCTAGCAGTCAAGACAGAAGCTCCTACAATGAGCAGTTCTTC.

In DNA, the CDR3 is TGCGCCAGCGCCACAGGGGGGGCCCCCTACGAGCAGTACTTC. This encodes CASATGGAPYEQYF. The genes are TRBV10-2 and TRBJ2-7, with a weak D call TRBD1 (8 bases). Between the trimmed V and J ends, which lost 8 bases and 2 bases, there was a span of 16 bases. The germline V gene has CDR1 WSHSY and CDR2 SAAADI. The CDR3 spans 14 residues.

The chain is built from TRBV18 and TRBJ1-1; TRBD1 is a possible D gene (6 bases). The CDR3 sequence is 15 residues long. Germline V gene sequence: CDR1 KGHSH, CDR2 LQKENI. The germline V and J ends were trimmed by 0 bases and 2 bases, with 10 bases remaining between them. CDR3 in amino acids: CASSPPKGENTEAFF. The CDR3 DNA is TGTGCCAGCTCACCACCGAAGGGGGAAAACACTGAAGCTTTCTTT.

The V call is TRBV19, the J call TRBJ1-4, with D possibly being TRBD1 (5 bases). V was clipped by 3 bases and J by 5 bases, with 13 bases between them. The length of the CDR3 is 15 residues. CDR1 is LNHDA and CDR2 is SQIVND in the germline V gene (reference sequence). The CDR3 DNA is TGTGCCAGTAGTATTAGGGGCAGGGTAAATGAAAAACTGTTTTTT. Protein product: CASSIRGRVNEKLFF.

This clone was recorded a few times. The chain couples TRBV18 to TRBJ2-7, with D unclear. This CDR3 spans 15 amino acids. Germline lookup yields CDR1 KGHSH and CDR2 LQKENI. The V gene lost 1 base and the J gene lost 5 bases, with 15 bases spanning the gap. CDR3 region: CASSPRQTIDNEQYF. The CDR3 nucleotides are TGTGCCAGCTCACCACGTCAGACCATTGACAACGAGCAGTACTTC.

The CDR3 loop reads CASSLAWTPRKNTEAFF. The CDR3 bases are TGTGCCAGCAGCTTGGCCTGGACACCACGAAAGAACACTGAAGCTTTCTTT. The J gene is TRBJ1-1, the V gene TRBV5-6; tentatively, D is TRBD1 (5 bases). CDR1 is SGHDT and CDR2 is YYEEEE in the germline V gene. This CDR3 region has 17 residues. Trimming removed 0 bases at V and 1 base at J, with 16 bases between.

The chain carries TRBV5-1 and TRBJ2-3, with TRBD2 identical over 8 bases. The CDR3 totals 17 residues. The junction had 7 bases not matched to a gene; V was cut back by 0 bases and J by 1 base. Germline V CDR1 and CDR2: SGHRS, YFSETQ. The CDR3 loop is CASSLAWAGGGTDTQYF. CDR3 DNA sequence: TGCGCCAGCAGCTTGGCCTGGGCGGGAGGAGGCACAGATACGCAGTATTTT.

The chain links TRBV9 to TRBJ2-1, with 8 bases aligning to TRBD1. The length of the CDR3 is 16 residues. V lost 0 bases and J lost 4; bases outside the gene matches: 6. Germline V lookup: CDR1 SGDLS, CDR2 YYNGEE. Here the CDR3 reads CASSVDWTGPYNEQFF. The CDR3 DNA sequence: TGTGCCAGCAGCGTAGATTGGACAGGGCCATACAATGAGCAGTTCTTC.

The chain joins TRBV12-5 to TRBJ2-3; maybe TRBD1 (5 bases). Germline CDR1 and CDR2: LGHNT and FRNRAP. This CDR3 has 14 amino acids. V dropped 1 base and J dropped 0 bases, with 5 bases sitting between them. The CDR3 reads CASGLGQSTDTQYF. The CDR3 DNA reads as TGTGCTAGTGGTTTGGGACAGAGCACAGATACGCAGTATTTT.

This clone was observed once. This sequence joins TRBV6-5 and TRBJ2-1, with 8 bases identical to TRBD1. The CDR3 sequence is 15 residues long. V trimming: 6 bases; J trimming: 2 bases; junction bases outside the gene matches: 6. Germline CDR1 reads MNHEY; CDR2 reads SVGAGI. This CDR3 is CASRHDRGAYNEQFF. In nucleotides, the CDR3 is TGTGCCAGCAGACACGACAGGGGAGCCTACAATGAGCAGTTCTTC.

This clone occurred a few times. This chain connects TRBV11-2 to TRBJ2-7; 9 nucleotides match TRBD1. Trimming took 5 bases from V and 3 from J; bases not matched to a gene: 8. CDR1 and CDR2 (germline): SGHAT, FQNNGV. This CDR3 comprises 15 residues. CDR3 sequence: CASSTLRTGDYEQYF. The CDR3, as DNA: TGTGCCAGCAGCACCCTCCGGACAGGGGACTACGAGCAGTACTTC. Complete variable domain (other parts from reference TRBV11-2 and TRBJ2-7): EAGVAQSPRYKIIEKRQSVAFWCNPISGHATLYWYQQILGQGPKLLIQFQNNGVVDDSQLPKDRFSAERLKGVDSTLKIQPAKLEDSAVYLCASSTLRTGDYEQYFGPGTRLTVT.

This rearrangement joins TRBV11-3 to TRBJ2-5, with D unresolved. CDR1 is SGHNT and CDR2 is YENEEA in the germline V gene. V lost 5 bases and J lost 0, with 13 bases in between. CDR3 size: 15 residues. The CDR3 loop is CASSPTSRHQETQYF. The CDR3 DNA reads TGTGCCAGCAGCCCTACATCGAGGCACCAAGAGACCCAGTACTTC.

CDR3 DNA: TGTGCCAGCAGTCGACCACTAGCGGACGTCAACACCGGGGAGCTGTTTTTT. Encoded protein: CASSRPLADVNTGELFF. The chain uses TRBV5-4 and TRBJ2-2, with 8 bases matching TRBD2. The CDR3 is 17 residues long. The J segment lost 2 bases and the V segment lost 5 bases, leaving 11 bases of the junction unmatched. Germline CDR1 reads SGHNT; CDR2 reads YYREEE (reference sequence).

The chain has TRBV5-6 and TRBJ1-1, with 10 nucleotides matching TRBD1. Germline CDR1 and CDR2: SGHDT and YYEEEE. Trimming at V came to 3 bases and at J to 5 bases, leaving 4 bases not matched to a gene. The CDR3 sequence is 14 residues long. The DNA of the CDR3 is TGTGCCAGCAGCTGGGACAGGGGAGGGACTGAAGCTTTCTTT. Its translation: CASSWDRGGTEAFF.

This clone was seen only a few times. The CDR3 here is CASKMTSGGSYNEQFF. CDR3 DNA: TGTGCCAGCAAAATGACGTCGGGGGGCTCCTACAATGAGCAGTTCTTC. V is TRBV28 and J is TRBJ2-1, with 7 bases that match TRBD2. This CDR3 is 16 amino acids long. Trimming at V came to 7 bases and at J to 0 bases, leaving 9 bases not matched to a gene. Germline V CDR1 and CDR2: MDHEN, SYDVKM.

This chain links TRBV9 with TRBJ1-1; no definite D call. V lost 4 bases and J lost 1, with 5 bases in between. From germline, CDR1 is SGDLS and CDR2 YYNGEE. This CDR3 is built from 12 residues. The CDR3 nucleotides read TGTGCCAGCAGCCCACAGAACACTGAAGCTTTCTTT. Encoded protein: CASSPQNTEAFF.

This clone was recorded a few times. The J gene is TRBJ2-7, the V gene TRBV25-1; maybe TRBD1 (5 bases). The V and J ends lost 6 bases and 6 bases respectively, with 15 bases between them. The CDR3 totals 13 residues. Germline CDR1 MGHDK, CDR2 SYGVNS. CDR3 coding DNA: TGTGCCAGCAGGACCCAGGGAACGCTCGAGCAGTACTTC. This sequence encodes CASRTQGTLEQYF.

This clone occurred once. J is TRBJ2-6 and V is TRBV30; D is perhaps TRBD2 (5 bases). Trimming removed 3 bases from V and 2 bases from J, with 23 bases in between. CDR1 and CDR2 from the germline V gene are GTSNPN and SVGIG (reference sequence). This CDR3 region has 19 residues. CDR3 DNA sequence: TGTGCCTGGAGCGGGGTGGTGAACAGTCGCACAACTGGGGCCAACGTCCTGACTTTC. It translates to CAWSGVVNSRTTGANVLTF.

This clone has only a few counts. CDR3: CSVAVRPNQPQHF. In DNA, the CDR3 is TGCAGCGTTGCAGTCCGTCCTAATCAGCCCCAGCATTTT. This chain connects TRBV29-1 to TRBJ1-5; D is ambiguous. The CDR3 has 13 amino acids. Trimming pared 4 bases from V and 4 bases from J, leaving 11 bases between. Germline CDR1 is SQVTM and CDR2 is ANQGSEA.